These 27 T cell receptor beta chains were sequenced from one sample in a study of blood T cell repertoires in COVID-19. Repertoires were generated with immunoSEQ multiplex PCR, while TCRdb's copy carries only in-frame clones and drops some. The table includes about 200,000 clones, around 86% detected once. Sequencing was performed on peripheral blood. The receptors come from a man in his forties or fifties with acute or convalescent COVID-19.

CDR3 sequence (DNA): TGTGCCAGCAGCTTACCCAGGGCACAGTGGCAGTACTTC. Its translation is CASSLPRAQWQYF. The chain recombines TRBV7-9 with TRBJ2-7; tentatively, D is TRBD1 (5 bases). V was pared by 2 bases and J by 9 bases, with 14 bases between. The CDR3 is 13 residues long. In germline, CDR1 is SEHNR, CDR2 FQNEAQ (reference sequence).

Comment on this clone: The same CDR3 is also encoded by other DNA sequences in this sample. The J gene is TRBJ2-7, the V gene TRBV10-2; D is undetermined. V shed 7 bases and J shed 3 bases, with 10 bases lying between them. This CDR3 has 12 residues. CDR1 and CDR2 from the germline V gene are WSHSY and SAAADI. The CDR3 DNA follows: TGCGCCAGCACCAGGCAGGTCTACGAGCAGTACTTC. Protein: CASTRQVYEQYF.

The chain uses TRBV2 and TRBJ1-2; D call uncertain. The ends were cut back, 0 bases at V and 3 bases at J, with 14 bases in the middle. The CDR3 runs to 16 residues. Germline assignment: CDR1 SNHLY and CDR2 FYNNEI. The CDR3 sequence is CASSEAVREPYYGYTF. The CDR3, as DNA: TGTGCCAGCAGTGAAGCCGTCCGGGAACCGTACTATGGCTACACCTTC.

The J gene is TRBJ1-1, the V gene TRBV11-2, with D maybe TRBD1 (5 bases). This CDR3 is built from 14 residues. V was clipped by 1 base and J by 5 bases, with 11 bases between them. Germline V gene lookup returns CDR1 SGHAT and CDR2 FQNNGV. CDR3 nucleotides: TGTGCCAGCAGCTTAGGGGAGGGGAGTACTGAAGCTTTCTTT. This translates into CASSLGEGSTEAFF.

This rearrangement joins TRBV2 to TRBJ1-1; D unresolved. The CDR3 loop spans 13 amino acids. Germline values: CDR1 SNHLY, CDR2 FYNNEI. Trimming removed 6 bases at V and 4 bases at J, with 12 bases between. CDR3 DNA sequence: TGTGCCAGCAGGCGGGAAGGCAGCACTGAAGCTTTCTTT. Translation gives CASRREGSTEAFF.

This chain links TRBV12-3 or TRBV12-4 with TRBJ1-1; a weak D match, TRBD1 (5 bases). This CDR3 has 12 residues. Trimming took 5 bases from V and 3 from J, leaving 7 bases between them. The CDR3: CASSPQDTEAFF. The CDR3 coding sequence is TGTGCCAGCAGTCCACAGGACACTGAAGCTTTCTTT.

This CDR3 reads CASSQDPDSQWTGELFF. The DNA for the CDR3 is TGTGCCAGCAGCCAAGATCCCGACAGTCAGTGGACCGGGGAGCTGTTTTTT. The chain uses TRBV14 and TRBJ2-2, with D possibly being TRBD1 (5 bases). This CDR3 has 17 residues. Germline lookup yields CDR1 SGHDN and CDR2 FVKESK. The germline V and J ends were trimmed by 0 bases and 5 bases, with 16 bases remaining between them.

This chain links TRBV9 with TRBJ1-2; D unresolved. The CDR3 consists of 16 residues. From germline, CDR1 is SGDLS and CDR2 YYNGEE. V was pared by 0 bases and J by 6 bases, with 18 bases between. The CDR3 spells CASSVVAGELIDGYTF. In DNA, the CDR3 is TGTGCCAGCAGCGTAGTGGCCGGGGAGTTGATCGATGGCTACACCTTC.

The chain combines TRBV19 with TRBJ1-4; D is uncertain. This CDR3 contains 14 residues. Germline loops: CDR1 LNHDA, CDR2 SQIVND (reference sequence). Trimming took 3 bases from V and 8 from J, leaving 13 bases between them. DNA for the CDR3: TGTGCCAGTAGTATCAGAGGTCTCGGGGAAAAACTGTTTTTT. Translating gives CASSIRGLGEKLFF.

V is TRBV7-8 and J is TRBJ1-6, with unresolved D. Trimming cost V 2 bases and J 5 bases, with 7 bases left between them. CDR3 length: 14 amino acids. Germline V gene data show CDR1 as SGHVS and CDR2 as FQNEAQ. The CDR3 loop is CASSLRRNNSPLHF. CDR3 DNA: TGTGCCAGCAGCTTAAGGAGGAATAATTCACCCCTCCACTTT. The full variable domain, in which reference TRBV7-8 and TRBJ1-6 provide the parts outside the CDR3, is GAGVSQSPRYKVAKRGQDVALRCDPISGHVSLFWYQQALGQGPEFLTYFQNEAQLDKSGLPSDRFFAERPEGSVSTLKIQRTQQEDSAVYLCASSLRRNNSPLHFGNGTRLTVT.

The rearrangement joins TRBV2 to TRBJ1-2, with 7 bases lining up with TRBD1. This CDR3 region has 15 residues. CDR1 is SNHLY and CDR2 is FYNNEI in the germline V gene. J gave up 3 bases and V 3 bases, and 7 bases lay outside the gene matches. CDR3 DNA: TGTGCCAGCAGTGATGGTAGGACAGGCTACTATGGCTACACCTTC. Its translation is CASSDGRTGYYGYTF. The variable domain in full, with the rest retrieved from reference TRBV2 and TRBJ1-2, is EPEVTQTPSHQVTQMGQEVILRCVPISNHLYFYWYRQILGQKVEFLVSFYNNEISEKSEIFDDQFSVERPDGSNFTLKIRSTKLEDSAMYFCASSDGRTGYYGYTFGSGTRLTVV.

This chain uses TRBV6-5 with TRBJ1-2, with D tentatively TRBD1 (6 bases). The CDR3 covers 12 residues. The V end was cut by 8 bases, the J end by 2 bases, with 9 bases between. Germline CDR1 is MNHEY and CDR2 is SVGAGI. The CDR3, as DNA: TGTGCCAGCCCAGGACAGAACTATGGCTACACCTTC. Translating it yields CASPGQNYGYTF.

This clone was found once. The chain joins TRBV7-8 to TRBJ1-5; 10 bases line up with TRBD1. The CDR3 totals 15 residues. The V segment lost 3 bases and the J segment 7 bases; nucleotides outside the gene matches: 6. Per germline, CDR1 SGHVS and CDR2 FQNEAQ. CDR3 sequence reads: CASSFRDRGLQPQHF. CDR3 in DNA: TGTGCCAGCAGCTTTCGGGACAGGGGATTACAGCCCCAGCATTTT.

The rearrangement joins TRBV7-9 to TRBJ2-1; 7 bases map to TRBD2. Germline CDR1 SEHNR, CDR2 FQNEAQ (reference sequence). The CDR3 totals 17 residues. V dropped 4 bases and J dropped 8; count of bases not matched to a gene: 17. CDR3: CASSSSALAAPRDEQFF. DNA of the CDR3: TGTGCCAGCAGCTCTTCAGCTCTAGCGGCCCCGAGGGATGAGCAGTTCTTC.

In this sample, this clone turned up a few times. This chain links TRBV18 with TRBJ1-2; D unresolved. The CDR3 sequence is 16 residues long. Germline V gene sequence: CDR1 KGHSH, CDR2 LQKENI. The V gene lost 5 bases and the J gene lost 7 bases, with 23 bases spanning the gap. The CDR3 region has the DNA TGTGCCAGCTCAAAGGCCCCGGAAGGAAGAGGAGTTGGCTACACCTTC. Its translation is CASSKAPEGRGVGYTF.

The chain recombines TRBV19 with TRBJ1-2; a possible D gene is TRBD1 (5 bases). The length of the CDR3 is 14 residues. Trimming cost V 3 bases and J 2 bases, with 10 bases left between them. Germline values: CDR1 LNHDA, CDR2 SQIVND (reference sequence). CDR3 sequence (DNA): TGTGCCAGTAGTATGAAAGGGGTCAACTATGGCTACACCTTC. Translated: CASSMKGVNYGYTF.

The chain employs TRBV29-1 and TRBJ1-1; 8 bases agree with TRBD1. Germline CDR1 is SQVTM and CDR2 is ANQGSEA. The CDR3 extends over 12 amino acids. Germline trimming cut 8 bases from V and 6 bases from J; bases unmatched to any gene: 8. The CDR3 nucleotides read TGCAGCACTCGACAGGGGTCGGCTGAAGCTTTCTTT. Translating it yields CSTRQGSAEAFF.

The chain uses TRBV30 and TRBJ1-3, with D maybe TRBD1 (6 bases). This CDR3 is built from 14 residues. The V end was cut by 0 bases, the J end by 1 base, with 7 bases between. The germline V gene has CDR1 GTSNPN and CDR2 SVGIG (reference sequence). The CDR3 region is CAWSVRGSGNTIYF. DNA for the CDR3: TGTGCCTGGAGTGTAAGGGGGTCTGGAAACACCATATATTTT.

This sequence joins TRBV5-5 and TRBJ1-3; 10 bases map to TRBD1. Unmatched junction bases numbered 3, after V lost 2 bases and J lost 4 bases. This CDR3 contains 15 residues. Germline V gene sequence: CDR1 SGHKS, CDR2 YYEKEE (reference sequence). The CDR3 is CASSFGDRGGNTIYF. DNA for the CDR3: TGTGCCAGCAGCTTCGGGGACAGGGGAGGAAACACCATATATTTT.

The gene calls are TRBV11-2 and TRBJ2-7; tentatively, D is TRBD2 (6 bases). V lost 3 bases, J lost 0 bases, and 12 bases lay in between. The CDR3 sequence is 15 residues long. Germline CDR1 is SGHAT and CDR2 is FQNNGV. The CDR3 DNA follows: TGTGCCAGCAGCTTTGGAGGGCCGAGCTCCTACGAGCAGTACTTC. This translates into CASSFGGPSSYEQYF.

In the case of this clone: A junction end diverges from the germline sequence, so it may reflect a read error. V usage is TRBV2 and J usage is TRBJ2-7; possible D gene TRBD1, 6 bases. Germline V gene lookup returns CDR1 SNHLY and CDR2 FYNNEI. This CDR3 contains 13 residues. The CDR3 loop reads CASSGPTGIEGDF. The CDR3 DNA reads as TGTGCCAGCAGTGGGCCCACAGGGATCGAAGGAGACTTC. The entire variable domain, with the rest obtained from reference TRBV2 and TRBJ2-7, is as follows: EPEVTQTPSHQVTQMGQEVILRCVPISNHLYFYWYRQILGQKVEFLVSFYNNEISEKSEIFDDQFSVERPDGSNFTLKIRSTKLEDSAMYFCASSGPTGIEGDFGPGTRLTVT.

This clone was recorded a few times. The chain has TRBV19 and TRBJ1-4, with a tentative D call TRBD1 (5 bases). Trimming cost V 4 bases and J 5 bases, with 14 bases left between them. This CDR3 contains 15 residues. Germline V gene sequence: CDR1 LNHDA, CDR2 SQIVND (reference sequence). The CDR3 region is CASSTLQAPNEKLFF. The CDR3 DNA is TGTGCCAGTAGTACCCTACAGGCCCCGAATGAAAAACTGTTTTTT.

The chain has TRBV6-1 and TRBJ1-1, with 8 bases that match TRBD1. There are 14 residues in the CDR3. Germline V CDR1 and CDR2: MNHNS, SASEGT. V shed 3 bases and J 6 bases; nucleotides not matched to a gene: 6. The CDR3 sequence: CASSDRDRLSEAFF. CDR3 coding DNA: TGTGCCAGCAGTGATAGGGACAGGCTTTCTGAAGCTTTCTTT.

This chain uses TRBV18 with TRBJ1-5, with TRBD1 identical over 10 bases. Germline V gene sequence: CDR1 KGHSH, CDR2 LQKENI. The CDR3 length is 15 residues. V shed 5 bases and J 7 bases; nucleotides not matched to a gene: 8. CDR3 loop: CASSIGTGVGQPQHF. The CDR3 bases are TGTGCCAGCTCAATAGGGACAGGGGTAGGGCAGCCCCAGCATTTT.

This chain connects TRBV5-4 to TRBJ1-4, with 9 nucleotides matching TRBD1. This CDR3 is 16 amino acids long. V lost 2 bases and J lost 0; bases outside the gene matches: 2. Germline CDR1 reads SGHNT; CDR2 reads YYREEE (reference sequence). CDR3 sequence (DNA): TGTGCCAGCAGCTTACAGGGGGCCTCAACTAATGAAAAACTGTTTTTT. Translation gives CASSLQGASTNEKLFF.

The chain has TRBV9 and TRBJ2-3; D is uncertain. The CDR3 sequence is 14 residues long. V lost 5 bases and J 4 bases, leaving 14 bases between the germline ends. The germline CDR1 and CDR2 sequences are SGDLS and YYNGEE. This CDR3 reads CASRARGVADTQYF. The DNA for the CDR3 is TGTGCCAGCAGGGCGAGAGGTGTCGCAGATACGCAGTATTTT.

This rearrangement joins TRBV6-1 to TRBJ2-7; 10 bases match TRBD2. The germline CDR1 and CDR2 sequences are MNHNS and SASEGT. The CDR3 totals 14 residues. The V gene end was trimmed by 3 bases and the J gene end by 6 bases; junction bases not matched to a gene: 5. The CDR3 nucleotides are TGTGCCAGCAGTGAGCAGCGGGGGGGCGCCGAGCAGTACTTC. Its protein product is CASSEQRGGAEQYF.